This entry is about one T cell receptor (beta chain). The CDR3 length is 16 residues. Deletions cut 5 bases from V and 6 bases from J, with 21 bases between. The germline V gene has CDR1 MNHEY and CDR2 SMNVEV (reference sequence). The data originate from a study of blood T cell repertoires in COVID-19. Overall study: Sites across the United States, Italy and Spain contributed samples from acute and convalescent COVID-19.

Using immunoSEQ multiplex PCR, the repertoire was profiled, and TCRdb retains in-frame clones only, with some absent. The table lists over 120,000 clones, 80% to 90% of them singletons. The source material was PBMCs or T cells enriched from blood (not recorded which). The receptor was derived from a man aged 55 to 70 who had recovered from COVID-19. The gene calls are TRBV27 and TRBJ2-3; possible D gene TRBD1, 5 bases. The DNA for the CDR3 is TGTGCCAGCAGTCCCAGCAGCGTGGGGCCGCGGGATACGCAGTATTTT. This sequence encodes CASSPSSVGPRDTQYF.